A single sample is the source of the 16 T cell receptor beta chains below, sequenced in a study of Ad26.COV2.S vaccination and SARS-CoV-2 variants. TCRdb's copy holds only in-frame clones and misses some; the assay was immunoSEQ multiplex PCR. The sample contains around 370,000 clones, about 92% of which appear only once. This specimen consisted of peripheral blood, obtained after recovery from COVID-19. These receptor sequences come from a human donor who had recovered from COVID-19.

The genes are TRBV6-1 and TRBJ2-7, with a possible D match to TRBD1 (6 bases). V gave up 6 bases and J gave up 3 bases, with 18 bases separating them. Germline assignment: CDR1 MNHNS and CDR2 SASEGT. The CDR3 spans 15 residues. CDR3 nucleotide sequence: TGTGCCAGCAGCCGACCTCCGGCACAGGGCTACGAGCAGTACTTC. Translation: CASSRPPAQGYEQYF.

The gene calls are TRBV2 and TRBJ1-1; possible D gene TRBD1, 5 bases. Germline values: CDR1 SNHLY, CDR2 FYNNEI. The CDR3 has 11 residues. Trimming took off 6 bases at V and 6 bases at J, with 8 bases between the two ends. CDR3 in amino acids: CASRAGAEAFF. The CDR3 nucleotides read TGTGCCAGCAGGGCGGGGGCTGAAGCTTTCTTT.

V is TRBV5-1 and J is TRBJ1-4, with a tentative D call TRBD1 (5 bases). The V gene's germline CDR1 is SGHRS and CDR2 YFSETQ. The germline V and J ends were trimmed by 0 bases and 7 bases, with 13 bases remaining between them. This CDR3 is 15 amino acids long. CDR3 coding DNA: TGCGCCAGCAGCTTGGATTGGGGGGGAGGTGAAAAACTGTTTTTT. Encoded protein: CASSLDWGGGEKLFF. Using reference TRBV5-1 and TRBJ1-4 for the parts outside the CDR3, the full variable domain is KAGVTQTPRYLIKTRGQQVTLSCSPISGHRSVSWYQQTPGQGLQFLFEYFSETQRNKGNFPGRFSGRQFSNSRSEMNVSTLELGDSALYLCASSLDWGGGEKLFFGSGTQLSVL.

Only a few counts were recorded for this clone. This rearrangement joins TRBV19 to TRBJ1-1; 10 positions match TRBD1. This CDR3 comprises 16 residues. The germline CDR1 and CDR2 sequences are LNHDA and SQIVND (reference sequence). J lost 3 bases, V lost 7 bases, and 11 bases had no gene match. The CDR3, as DNA: TGTGCCAGTATTCCCGGGACAGGGGAGAGTCACACTGAAGCTTTCTTT. Translated, it gives CASIPGTGESHTEAFF.

The rearrangement uses TRBV9 and TRBJ1-3; tentatively, D is TRBD1 (5 bases). With 4 bases removed from V and 0 bases from J, the gap between germline ends came to 14 bases. This CDR3 is 16 amino acids long. Germline CDR1 and CDR2: SGDLS and YYNGEE. The CDR3 spells CASSSTGTVSGNTIYF. CDR3 DNA sequence: TGTGCCAGCAGCTCAACAGGAACCGTCTCTGGAAACACCATATATTTT. The full variable domain, in which reference TRBV9 and TRBJ1-3 provide the parts outside the CDR3, is DSGVTQTPKHLITATGQRVTLRCSPRSGDLSVYWYQQSLDQGLQFLIQYYNGEERAKGNILERFSAQQFPDLHSELNLSSLELGDSALYFCASSSTGTVSGNTIYFGEGSWLTVV.

V usage is TRBV7-2 and J usage is TRBJ1-1; D ambiguous. Germline-derived CDR1 and CDR2 are SGHTA and FQGNSA. Trimming left V 5 bases short and J 5 bases short, with 12 bases between. The CDR3 covers 13 residues. The CDR3 reads CASSRDIRTEAFF. CDR3 nucleotides: TGTGCCAGCAGCCGAGACATCCGGACTGAAGCTTTCTTT.

The V and J genes are TRBV9 and TRBJ2-1; 10 nucleotides agree with TRBD1. The CDR3 is 15 residues long. Germline assignment: CDR1 SGDLS and CDR2 YYNGEE. Losses at the gene ends were 4 bases for V and 5 bases for J; bases not matched to a gene: 6. CDR3 nucleotide sequence: TGTGCCAGCAGCCCGCGGACAGGGGGACACAATGAGCAGTTCTTC. Amino acid sequence: CASSPRTGGHNEQFF.

The chain couples TRBV19 to TRBJ2-2; no firm D call. V shed 5 bases and J shed 4 bases, with 14 bases lying between them. The CDR3 totals 15 residues. Germline-derived CDR1 and CDR2 are LNHDA and SQIVND (reference sequence). The CDR3 region is CASSFLFGSTGELFF. The CDR3 nucleotides are TGTGCCAGTAGTTTTCTATTTGGGTCCACCGGGGAGCTGTTTTTT.

The CDR3 sequence: CASSSTGPPNEQYF. In DNA form, the CDR3 reads TGTGCCAGTAGTTCGACCGGGCCCCCCAACGAGCAGTACTTC. V usage is TRBV19 and J usage is TRBJ2-7; D gene unclear. CDR1 and CDR2 (germline): LNHDA, SQIVND (reference sequence). Trimming took 5 bases from V and 5 from J, leaving 16 bases between them. The CDR3 has 14 residues.

V is TRBV18 and J is TRBJ1-2; 7 bases agree with TRBD1. Trimming cost V 2 bases and J 14 bases; bases outside gene matches: 8. The CDR3 covers 12 residues. Germline lookup yields CDR1 KGHSH and CDR2 LQKENI. The CDR3 loop reads CASSPKDRGQTF. The CDR3 DNA reads TGTGCCAGCTCACCAAAGGATAGGGGGCAGACCTTC.

Written as DNA, the CDR3 is TGTGCCAGCAGCGCCCCCCAGAGCGGGGGGTTAGATACGCAGTATTTT. Its translation is CASSAPQSGGLDTQYF. The chain combines TRBV9 with TRBJ2-3, with 9 bases aligning to TRBD2. Germline V CDR1 and CDR2: SGDLS, YYNGEE. This CDR3 is 16 amino acids long. V was pared by 3 bases and J by 5 bases, with 10 bases of the junction left unmatched.

The chain carries TRBV10-1 and TRBJ1-2; D gene uncertain. The CDR3 is 13 amino acids. The germline gives CDR1 WNHNN, CDR2 SYGVQD (reference sequence). V shed 5 bases and J shed 0 bases, with 7 bases lying between them. The CDR3 nucleotides are TGCGCCAGCAGTCCCAATCCTAACTATGGCTACACCTTC. It translates to CASSPNPNYGYTF.

The table lists this clone with a count of one. The chain has TRBV5-1 and TRBJ1-1; D not certain. Germline CDR1 is SGHRS and CDR2 is YFSETQ. The CDR3 consists of 14 residues. Deletions cut 4 bases from V and 8 bases from J, with 18 bases between. CDR3: CASSLLHQLTEAFF. The CDR3, as DNA: TGCGCCAGCAGCCTTTTACACCAACTCACCGAAGCTTTCTTT.

V is TRBV4-1 and J is TRBJ2-4, with D perhaps TRBD1 or TRBD2 (5 bases each). V shed 3 bases and J shed 7 bases, with 10 bases lying between them. Germline CDR1 is MGHRA and CDR2 is YSYEKL. This CDR3 has 13 residues. CDR3 loop: CASSHPGTNIQYF. The CDR3, as DNA: TGCGCCAGCAGCCACCCAGGGACGAACATTCAGTACTTC.

This chain connects TRBV2 to TRBJ2-7; a possible D gene is TRBD2 (5 bases). CDR1 and CDR2 from the germline V gene are SNHLY and FYNNEI. V shed 8 bases and J shed 0 bases, with 11 bases lying between them. The CDR3 length is 13 residues. In DNA form, the CDR3 reads TGTGCCAGCTACGAGGGCCGCTCCTACGAGCAGTACTTC. Its protein is CASYEGRSYEQYF. Looking up the rest from reference TRBV2 and TRBJ2-7 gives the full variable domain: EPEVTQTPSHQVTQMGQEVILRCVPISNHLYFYWYRQILGQKVEFLVSFYNNEISEKSEIFDDQFSVERPDGSNFTLKIRSTKLEDSAMYFCASYEGRSYEQYFGPGTRLTVT.

The chain joins TRBV7-9 to TRBJ2-2; D might be TRBD2 (6 bases). V lost 3 bases to trimming and J lost 3 bases, with 8 bases between them. The CDR3 is 14 residues long. The germline V gene encodes CDR1 SEHNR and CDR2 FQNEAQ (reference sequence). This chain's CDR3 is CASSLRRDTGELFF. The CDR3 nucleotides are TGTGCCAGCAGCTTGAGGAGGGACACCGGGGAGCTGTTTTTT.